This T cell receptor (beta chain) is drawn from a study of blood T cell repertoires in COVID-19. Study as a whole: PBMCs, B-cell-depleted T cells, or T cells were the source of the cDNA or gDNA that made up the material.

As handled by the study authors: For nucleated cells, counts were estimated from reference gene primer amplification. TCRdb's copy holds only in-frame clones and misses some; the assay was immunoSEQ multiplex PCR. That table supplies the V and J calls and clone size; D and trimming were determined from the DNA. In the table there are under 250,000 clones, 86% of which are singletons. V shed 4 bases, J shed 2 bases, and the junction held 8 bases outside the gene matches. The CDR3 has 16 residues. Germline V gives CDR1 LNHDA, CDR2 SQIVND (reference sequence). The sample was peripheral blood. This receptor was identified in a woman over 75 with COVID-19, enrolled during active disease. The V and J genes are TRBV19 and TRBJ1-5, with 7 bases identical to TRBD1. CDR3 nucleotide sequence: TGTGCCAGTAGTACACAGGGGACGGTAGGCAATCAGCCCCAGCATTTT. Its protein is CASSTQGTVGNQPQHF.